Below are 15 T cell receptor beta chains sequenced from a single sample in a study of cytomegalovirus exposure and HLA in healthy donors. PCR used 60 Vbeta primers and 13 Jbeta primers. Clones were read by immunoSEQ multiplex PCR, and TCRdb kept only the in-frame ones, dropping some. The sample records roughly 200,000 clones, around 80% being singletons. Sequenced sample: PBMCs. These receptors originate from a woman aged 55-75 years in good health and CMV-seropositive.

This chain links TRBV5-1 with TRBJ1-2; tentatively, D is TRBD1 (5 bases). Per the germline V gene, CDR1 is SGHRS and CDR2 is YFSETQ. This CDR3 has 17 amino acids. Trimming took off 0 bases at V and 0 bases at J, with 15 bases between the two ends. CDR3 sequence reads: CASSLGREERPNYGYTF. The CDR3 DNA reads TGCGCCAGCAGCTTGGGCAGGGAGGAGAGGCCTAACTATGGCTACACCTTC.

This clone was counted a few times. The CDR3 here is CASSHRDSSNYGYTF. The CDR3 bases are TGTGCCAGCAGCCACCGGGACAGCTCTAACTATGGCTACACCTTC. The V call is TRBV7-9, the J call TRBJ1-2, with 7 bases identical to TRBD1. V gave up 5 bases and J gave up 0 bases; unmatched junction bases: 6. Germline assignment: CDR1 SEHNR and CDR2 FQNEAQ (reference sequence). The CDR3 is 15 residues long. The variable domain in full, with the rest retrieved from reference TRBV7-9 and TRBJ1-2, is DTGVSQNPRHKITKRGQNVTFRCDPISEHNRLYWYRQTLGQGPEFLTYFQNEAQLEKSRLLSDRFSAERPKGSFSTLEIQRTEQGDSAMYLCASSHRDSSNYGYTFGSGTRLTVV.

The chain links TRBV5-1 to TRBJ1-1; D possibly corresponds to TRBD1 (6 bases). Trimming stripped 0 bases from V and 1 base from J, with 10 bases between. In germline, CDR1 is SGHRS, CDR2 YFSETQ. The CDR3 runs 15 residues. CDR3 sequence (DNA): TGCGCCAGCAGCTTGGCGGGGGGGGCGAACACTGAAGCTTTCTTT. Its translation is CASSLAGGANTEAFF.

The genes are TRBV20-1 and TRBJ2-3; D not certain. The CDR3 runs to 11 residues. Germline V CDR1 and CDR2: DFQATT, SNEGSKA (reference sequence). Trimming removed 4 bases at V and 6 bases at J, with 8 bases between. As DNA, the CDR3 is TGCAGTGCTACCCGACTGGATACGCAGTATTTT. It specifies CSATRLDTQYF.

The chain employs TRBV11-2 and TRBJ2-5; 10 positions agree with TRBD2. Germline V gives CDR1 SGHAT, CDR2 FQNNGV. The CDR3 runs 16 residues. V shed 2 bases and J 5 bases; nucleotides not matched to a gene: 8. The CDR3 coding sequence is TGTGCCAGCAGCTTACCAGCGGGGGGGCCTTGGGAGACCCAGTACTTC. As protein: CASSLPAGGPWETQYF.

The chain uses TRBV6-1 and TRBJ2-7, with a tentative D call TRBD2 (6 bases). Trimming shortened V by 1 base and J by 7 bases, and 8 bases separated the two germline ends. The CDR3 runs 12 residues. The germline gives CDR1 MNHNS, CDR2 SASEGT. DNA for the CDR3: TGTGCCAGCAGTGAAGGGGGGAGGGAGCAGTACTTC. This codes for CASSEGGREQYF.

This clone was seen only a few times. The CDR3 DNA reads as TGTGCCAGCCGAAAACCCGACAGCCAAGAGACCCAGTACTTC. Amino acid sequence: CASRKPDSQETQYF. The rearrangement uses TRBV5-4 and TRBJ2-5, with a possible D match to TRBD1 (5 bases). The CDR3 covers 14 residues. V lost 7 bases, J lost 1 base, and 14 bases lay in between. Germline lookup yields CDR1 SGHNT and CDR2 YYREEE (reference sequence).

V gene TRBV9 combines with J gene TRBJ2-1; D ambiguous. From germline, CDR1 is SGDLS and CDR2 YYNGEE. This CDR3 is built from 14 residues. Trimming pared 0 bases from V and 8 bases from J, leaving 12 bases between. CDR3 in DNA: TGTGCCAGCAGCGTAGGAGGCACGGCCGATGAGCAGTTCTTC. Residues: CASSVGGTADEQFF.

The chain couples TRBV6-5 to TRBJ1-1; weak D call: TRBD1 (6 bases). The V gene lost 4 bases and the J gene lost 1 base, with 10 bases spanning the gap. The CDR3 has 14 amino acids. Germline assignment: CDR1 MNHEY and CDR2 SVGAGI. CDR3 protein: CASSLRGQNTEAFF. CDR3 in DNA: TGTGCCAGCAGTTTAAGGGGACAGAACACTGAAGCTTTCTTT.

This CDR3 is CASSPGNQPQHF. As DNA, the CDR3 is TGTGCCAGCAGTCCCGGCAATCAGCCCCAGCATTTT. This rearrangement joins TRBV6-4 to TRBJ1-5; no clear D. CDR1 is MRHNA, CDR2 SNTAGT, per germline. The CDR3 extends over 12 amino acids. V shed 5 bases and J shed 2 bases, with 4 bases lying between them.

The genes are TRBV5-6 and TRBJ2-1; D unresolved. Trimming shortened V by 0 bases and J by 0 bases, and 10 bases separated the two germline ends. Germline loops: CDR1 SGHDT, CDR2 YYEEEE. This CDR3 spans 16 amino acids. CDR3 sequence reads: CASSLDWLSSYNEQFF. CDR3 nucleotides: TGTGCCAGCAGCTTGGACTGGTTGAGCTCCTACAATGAGCAGTTCTTC.

The rearrangement links TRBV2 to TRBJ2-5; 11 bases align to TRBD2. The J call is in doubt because the DNA end fits TRBJ2-7 better. CDR3 length: 15 amino acids. Germline V gene sequence: CDR1 SNHLY, CDR2 FYNNEI. This CDR3 is CASRKTSGISYEQYF. DNA of the CDR3: TGTGCCAGCAGGAAGACTAGCGGGATCTCCTACGAGCAGTACTTC.

J is TRBJ2-4 and V is TRBV5-8; a weak D match, TRBD2 (7 bases). Germline V gene sequence: CDR1 SGHTS, CDR2 YDEGEE. The CDR3 totals 16 residues. Trimming left V 4 bases short and J 6 bases short, with 20 bases between. Here the CDR3 reads CASSKGGAVHINIQYF. The CDR3 DNA reads as TGTGCCAGCAGCAAGGGGGGGGCGGTTCATATAAACATTCAGTACTTC. The full variable domain, in which reference TRBV5-8 and TRBJ2-4 provide the parts outside the CDR3, is EAGVTQSPTHLIKTRGQQATLRCSPISGHTSVYWYQQALGLGLQFLLWYDEGEERNRGNFPPRFSGRQFPNYSSELNVNALELEDSALYLCASSKGGAVHINIQYFGAGTRLSVL.

This chain joins TRBV6-5 and TRBJ1-1; D uncertain. The CDR3 has 15 amino acids. V lost 0 bases and J 1 base, leaving 9 bases between the germline ends. Germline V CDR1 and CDR2: MNHEY, SVGAGI. The DNA of the CDR3 is TGTGCCAGCAGTTACTCCATTACTGGGAACACTGAAGCTTTCTTT. It encodes CASSYSITGNTEAFF.

The chain links TRBV28 to TRBJ2-2; 10 nucleotides match TRBD1. This CDR3 is built from 16 residues. Germline V gene data show CDR1 as MDHEN and CDR2 as SYDVKM. V was pared by 5 bases and J by 4 bases, with 7 bases of the junction left unmatched. Here the CDR3 DNA reads TGTGCCAGCAGTCCCGGGACAGGGGATCTCACCGGGGAGCTGTTTTTT. The encoded protein is CASSPGTGDLTGELFF.